Listed below are T cell receptor beta chains from one sample, sequenced in a study of graft-versus-host responses after intestinal transplantation. Their specific antigens are unknown. The table came from immunoSEQ multiplex PCR; TCRdb's copy has only in-frame clones and leaves some out. The repertoire holds 96,000 or so clones, with more than 85% as singletons. This specimen consisted of unstimulated CD4+ T cells sorted from spleen or lymph node cells, obtained before intestinal transplant. The receptor source for this set is a human donor who received an intestinal transplant. CDR3s include the opening cysteine and the closing phenylalanine or tryptophan. A D gene is named only where the DNA matches it firmly. Size is stated for part of the rows, as once, few or many counts, or as a class when the clone is expanded.

>TRBJ2-2|NA|TRBV7-2|TRBD2
TGTGCCAGCAGCTGGACTAGCGGAAATACCGGGGAGCTGTTTTTT
CASSWTSGNTGELFF
>TRBJ1-1|few|TRBV6-6|NA
TGTGCCAGCAGTTACCATATCAAGACGGCGGGGACTGAAGCTTTCTTT
CASSYHIKTAGTEAFF
>TRBJ2-7|NA|TRBV28|NA
TGTGCCAGCAGGCCCCCCGCGGGGAGGAAGGACGAGCAGTACTTC
CASRPPAGRKDEQYF
>TRBJ2-3|NA|TRBV27|TRBD1
TGTGCCAGCAGTTTAAACAGGGGGACAGATACGCAGTATTTT
CASSLNRGTDTQYF
>TRBJ2-3|NA|TRBV6-1|TRBD2
TGTGCCAGCAGTGAAGAGGGCGGGGGGCGAGAGTATTTT
CASSEEGGGREYF
>TRBJ1-5|NA|TRBV5-5|NA
TGTGCCAGCAGCTTGGGCAGAAATCAGCCCCAGCATTTT
CASSLGRNQPQHF
>TRBJ2-7|NA|TRBV18|TRBD2
TGTGCCTCATACGGGACTAGCTCCTACGAGCAGTACTTC
CASYGTSSYEQYF
>TRBJ2-5|few|TRBV11-3|NA
TGTGCCAGCAGCTTAGCTCTGGGACTTTTTTTAGAGACCCAGTACTTC
CASSLALGLFLETQYF
>TRBJ1-2|NA|TRBV7-3|TRBD1
TGTGCCAGCAGCGACACAGGGGGATATGGCTACACCTTC
CASSDTGGYGYTF
>TRBJ2-3|NA|TRBV2|TRBD1
TGTGCCAGCAGCCAAACCGGGACAGGGAATCAAGATACGCAGTATTTT
CASSQTGTGNQDTQYF
>TRBJ1-4|NA|TRBV19|NA
TGTGCCAGTAGTTCCTATGGGCTTGGTGAAAAACTGTTTTTT
CASSSYGLGEKLFF
>TRBJ1-6|NA|TRBV6-1|NA
TGTGCCAGCAGTGAATTCCGCACAGAATTCTATAATTCACCCCTCCACTTT
CASSEFRTEFYNSPLHF
>TRBJ2-1|NA|TRBV4-1|TRBD2
TGCGCCAGCAGCCAAATAGGACTAGCGGGAGGGCGGGGCTCCTACAATGAGCAGTTCTTC
CASSQIGLAGGRGSYNEQFF
>TRBJ1-2|NA|TRBV5-6|TRBD1
TGTGCCAGCAGCTTGCAGGGGGTGAATGGCTACACCTTC
CASSLQGVNGYTF
>TRBJ2-1|once|TRBV20-1|NA
TGCAGTGCCACATACAATGAGCAGTTCTTC
CSATYNEQFF
>TRBJ1-6|NA|TRBV4-2|NA
TGTGCCAGCAGCCAAGATTTGACGGGAAGGACAGCCCGGGGTAATTCACCCCTCCACTTT
CASSQDLTGRTARGNSPLHF
>TRBJ1-2|once|TRBV7-2|NA
TGTGCCAGCAGCTTCCGTCTGTCGGTTACTAACTATGGCTACACCTTC
CASSFRLSVTNYGYTF
>TRBJ1-1|NA|TRBV11-2|TRBD1
TGTGCCAGCAGCAGGACAGGGGGGTCGGAAGCTTTCTTT
CASSRTGGSEAFF
>TRBJ2-1|NA|TRBV27|NA
TGTGCCAGCAGTTTATGGGCAGGGGCTACTGGGAATGAGCAGTTCTTC
CASSLWAGATGNEQFF
>TRBJ1-2|NA|TRBV21-1|NA
TGTGCCAGCAGCAAAGCCCCGACCGTCACAGGGAAGCATGGCTACACCTTC
CASSKAPTVTGKHGYTF
>TRBJ1-4|NA|TRBV4-1|TRBD1
TGCGCCAGCAGCTTGGGACAGGGGGATGAAAAACTGTTTTTT
CASSLGQGDEKLFF
>TRBJ2-3|NA|TRBV5-1|NA
TGCGCCAGCAGCACAGCGACCCGGGAGAGATGTTATTTT
CASSTATRERCYF
>TRBJ1-6|NA|TRBV23-1|NA
TGCGCCAGCAGTCGTCCCAGGGCCCACTTT
CASSRPRAHF
>TRBJ2-7|NA|TRBV5-1|NA
TGCGCCAGCAGCTATTCGACAGGCGAGCAGTACTTC
CASSYSTGEQYF
>TRBJ1-2|once|TRBV6-1|TRBD1
TGTGCCAGCACCGGGACAGGGTATGGCTACACCTTC
CASTGTGYGYTF
>TRBJ2-3|NA|TRBV6-4|NA
TGTGCCAGCAGGCGGAGAAGACTTCTTACAGATACGCAGTATTTT
CASRRRRLLTDTQYF
>TRBJ2-7|NA|TRBV30|TRBD1
TGTGCCTGGACCGGGACAGGGTGGGACGAGCAGTACTTC
CAWTGTGWDEQYF
>TRBJ1-2|NA|TRBV6-1|NA
TGTGCCAGTACCAGAAGAATCGTTGGGGGGGATGGCTACACCTTC
CASTRRIVGGDGYTF
>TRBJ2-7|once|TRBV11-3|TRBD2
TGTGCCAGCAGCTTAGGGGGACTAGCTCACGAGCAGTACTTC
CASSLGGLAHEQYF
>TRBJ1-1|NA|TRBV19|NA
TGTGCCAGTAGTATTCGGGGATGGAACACTGAAGCTTTCTTT
CASSIRGWNTEAFF
>TRBJ2-2|NA|TRBV10-3|TRBD2
TGTGCCAGCCAACTAGCGGGAGGGACCGGGGAGCTGTTTTTT
CASQLAGGTGELFF
>TRBJ1-5|NA|TRBV30|NA
TGTGCCTGGAGTGTACAGGGTAATCAGCCCCAGCATTTT
CAWSVQGNQPQHF
>TRBJ2-5|NA|TRBV4-2|NA
TGTGCCAGCAGCCAAGTTTCTCTAAACCAAGAGACCCAGTACTTC
CASSQVSLNQETQYF
>TRBJ2-5|once|TRBV25-1|TRBD1
TGTGCCAGTTCACAGGGGGCACAAGAGACCCAGTACTTC
CASSQGAQETQYF
>TRBJ1-2|NA|TRBV7-2|NA
TGTGCCAGCAGCCCAAATCCGGGGGGCCGATTGAGCTACACCTTC
CASSPNPGGRLSYTF
>TRBJ2-1|NA|TRBV5-1|TRBD1
TGCGCCAGCAGCTCACCCGGGACAGGGGGGAATGAGCAGTTCTTC
CASSSPGTGGNEQFF
>TRBJ1-2|NA|TRBV28|TRBD1
TGTGCCAGCAGTTCAGGGGGCGCGGGGGGCTACACCTTC
CASSSGGAGGYTF
>TRBJ1-2|NA|TRBV4-1|NA
TGCGCCAGCAGCCAAGATCAGGTCTATGGCTACACCTTC
CASSQDQVYGYTF
>TRBJ2-7|few|TRBV6-5|NA
TGTGCCAGCAGTCTACCTCGGACACCTTCCTACGAGCAGTACTTC
CASSLPRTPSYEQYF
>TRBJ2-7|NA|TRBV7-2|TRBD1
TGTGCCAGCAGCCCTACAGCCGGGACAGGGCCCTACGAGCAGTACTTC
CASSPTAGTGPYEQYF
>TRBJ1-1|NA|TRBV28|NA
TGTGCCAGCATACCGAGGGAGGGATCGGGCACTGAAGCTTTCTTT
CASIPREGSGTEAFF
>TRBJ2-7|NA|TRBV7-8|NA
TGTGCCAGCAGCTTAGCGAGGAGATCTCTTGAGCAGTACTTC
CASSLARRSLEQYF
>TRBJ2-1|NA|TRBV10-2|TRBD2
TGCGCCAGCAGGGACGGGGGGATATACAATGAGCAGTTCTTC
CASRDGGIYNEQFF